The entry that follows covers one T cell receptor beta chain sequence. This record belongs to a study of blood T cell repertoires in COVID-19. Background on the study: The study drew acute and convalescent COVID-19 samples from the United States, Italy and Spain. In each case, the material was cDNA or gDNA derived from T cells, B-cell-depleted T cells, or PBMCs.

Study processing details: Estimated nucleated cell counts came from reference gene primer amplification. Produced via immunoSEQ multiplex PCR; TCRdb's table is partial and in-frame only. The V and J calls and clone size are taken from that table; D and trimming were inferred from the DNA. The data hold 20,000 to 25,000 clones, with around 80% observed a single time. Trimming took 3 bases from V and 3 from J; bases not matched to a gene: 8. The germline V gene has CDR1 SGHNT and CDR2 YYREEE (reference sequence). This CDR3 comprises 16 residues. This sequence joins TRBV5-4 and TRBJ1-3; 8 positions match TRBD1. Sequencing was done on a sample of peripheral blood. This sequence was found in an elderly man with active or convalescent COVID-19. The CDR3 loop is CASSWGPTGGGNTIYF. CDR3 sequence (DNA): TGTGCCAGCAGCTGGGGCCCAACAGGGGGTGGAAACACCATATATTTT.